The 3 T cell receptor beta chains below come from one sample, sequenced in a study of cytomegalovirus exposure and HLA in healthy donors. Researchers ran the PCR with 60 Vbeta and 13 Jbeta primers. Some clones are missing from TCRdb's copy, which holds only in-frame ones; the method was immunoSEQ multiplex PCR. The data show about 99,000 clones, with 66% seen just once and less than 3.5% held by the top ten. Sequencing was done on a sample of PBMCs. The receptors come from a woman aged 45-65 years in good health and CMV-seronegative.

The rearrangement links TRBV7-9 to TRBJ1-2, with D perhaps matching TRBD1 (6 bases). CDR1 is SEHNR and CDR2 is FQNEAQ in the germline V gene (reference sequence). This CDR3 region has 14 residues. The V and J ends lost 1 base and 8 bases respectively, with 14 bases between them. The DNA for the CDR3 is TGTGCCAGCAGCTTAGTCGCCACAGGGTTCGGCTACACCTTC. Its protein is CASSLVATGFGYTF.

This clone has a single count. The chain couples TRBV5-1 to TRBJ1-2, with TRBD1 identical over 8 bases. Per germline, CDR1 SGHRS and CDR2 YFSETQ. The trim removed 4 bases at V and 7 bases at J, leaving 9 bases unmatched. The CDR3 spans 14 residues. CDR3 sequence reads: CASSPGQGASGYTF. The CDR3 nucleotides are TGCGCCAGCAGCCCTGGGCAGGGGGCTTCTGGCTACACCTTC.

The V call is TRBV10-3, the J call TRBJ1-2; 8 bases align to TRBD1. CDR1 and CDR2 (germline): ENHRY, SYGVKD. The CDR3 covers 17 residues. J was trimmed by 4 bases and V by 7 bases; bases with no gene match: 17. The CDR3 loop is CAITNPMTGEGGYGYTF. The CDR3 coding sequence is TGTGCCATCACCAACCCAATGACAGGGGAGGGTGGCTATGGCTACACCTTC.